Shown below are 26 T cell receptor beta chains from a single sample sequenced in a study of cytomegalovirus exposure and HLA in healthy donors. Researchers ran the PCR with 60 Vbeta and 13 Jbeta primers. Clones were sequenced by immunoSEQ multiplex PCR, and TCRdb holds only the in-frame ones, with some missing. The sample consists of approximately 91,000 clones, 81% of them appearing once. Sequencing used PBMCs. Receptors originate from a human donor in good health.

DNA for the CDR3: TGTGCCAGCGGCGGCGGGAGCGCTTCCTCCTACAATGAGCAGTTCTTC. Amino acids: CASGGGSASSYNEQFF. J is TRBJ2-1 and V is TRBV28, with 7 bases fitting TRBD2. V trimming: 8 bases; J trimming: 0 bases; junction bases outside the gene matches: 10. The CDR3 covers 16 residues. Germline values: CDR1 MDHEN, CDR2 SYDVKM. The full variable domain, in which reference TRBV28 and TRBJ2-1 provide the parts outside the CDR3, is DVKVTQSSRYLVKRTGEKVFLECVQDMDHENMFWYRQDPGLGLRLIYFSYDVKMKEKGDIPEGYSVSREKKERFSLILESASTNQTSMYLCASGGGSASSYNEQFFGPGTRLTVL.

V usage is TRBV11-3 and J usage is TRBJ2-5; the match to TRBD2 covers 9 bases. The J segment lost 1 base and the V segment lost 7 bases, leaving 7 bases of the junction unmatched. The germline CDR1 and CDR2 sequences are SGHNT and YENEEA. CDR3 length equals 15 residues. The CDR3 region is CASNPSGIGQETQYF. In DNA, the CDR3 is TGTGCCAGCAACCCTAGCGGGATTGGCCAAGAGACCCAGTACTTC.

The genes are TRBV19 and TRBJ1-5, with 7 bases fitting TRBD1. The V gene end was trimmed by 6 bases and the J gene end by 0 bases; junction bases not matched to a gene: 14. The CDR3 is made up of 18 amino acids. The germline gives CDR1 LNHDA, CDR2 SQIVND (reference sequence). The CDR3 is CASSRNPDRTYSNQPQHF. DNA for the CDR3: TGTGCCAGTAGCCGTAATCCGGACAGGACATATAGCAATCAGCCCCAGCATTTT.

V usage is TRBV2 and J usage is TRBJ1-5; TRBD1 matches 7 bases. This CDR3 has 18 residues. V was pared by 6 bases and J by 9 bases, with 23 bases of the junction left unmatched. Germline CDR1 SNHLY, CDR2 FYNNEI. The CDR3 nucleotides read TGTGCCAGCAGCAAAAACCCGAACGGACAGGTATTCTCCTCGCCCCAGCATTTT. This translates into CASSKNPNGQVFSSPQHF.

In DNA form, the CDR3 reads TGTGCCAGCAGCGCCGACAGGGGGCCCTATGGCTACACCTTC. Protein: CASSADRGPYGYTF. V gene TRBV5-4 combines with J gene TRBJ1-2; 10 positions agree with TRBD1. After removal of 4 bases from V and 4 bases from J, the junction contained 4 bases not matched to a gene. CDR1 is SGHNT, CDR2 YYREEE, per germline (reference sequence). This CDR3 region has 14 residues.

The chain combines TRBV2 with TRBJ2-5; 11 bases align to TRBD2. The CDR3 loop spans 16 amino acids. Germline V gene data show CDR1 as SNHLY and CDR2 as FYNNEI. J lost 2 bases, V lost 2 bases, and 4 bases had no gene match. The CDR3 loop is CASSEWTSGRQETQYF. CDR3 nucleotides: TGTGCCAGCAGTGAATGGACTAGCGGGCGACAAGAGACCCAGTACTTC.

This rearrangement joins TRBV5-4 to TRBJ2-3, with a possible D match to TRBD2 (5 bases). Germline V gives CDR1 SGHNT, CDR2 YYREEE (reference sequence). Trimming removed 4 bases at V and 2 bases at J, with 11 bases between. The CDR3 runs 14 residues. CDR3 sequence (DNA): TGTGCCAGCAGCCTAGGACTCGACACAGATACGCAGTATTTT. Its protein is CASSLGLDTDTQYF.

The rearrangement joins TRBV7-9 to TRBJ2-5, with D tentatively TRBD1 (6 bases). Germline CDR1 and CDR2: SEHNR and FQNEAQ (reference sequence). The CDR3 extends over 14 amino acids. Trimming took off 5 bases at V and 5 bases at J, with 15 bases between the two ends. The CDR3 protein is CASSPMGTPETQYF. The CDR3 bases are TGTGCCAGCAGCCCCATGGGGACACCCGAGACCCAGTACTTC.

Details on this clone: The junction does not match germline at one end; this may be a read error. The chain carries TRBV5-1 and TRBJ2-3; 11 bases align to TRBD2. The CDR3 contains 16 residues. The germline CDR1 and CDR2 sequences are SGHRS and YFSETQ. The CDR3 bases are TGCGCCAGCACCTTGACTAGCGGGGTGAGCACAGATACGCAGTATTTT. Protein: CASTLTSGVSTDTQYF.

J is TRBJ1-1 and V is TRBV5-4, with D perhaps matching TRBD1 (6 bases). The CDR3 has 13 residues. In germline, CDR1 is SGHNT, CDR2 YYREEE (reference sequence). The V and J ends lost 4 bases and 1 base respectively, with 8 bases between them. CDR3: CASSPGQNTEAFF. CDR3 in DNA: TGTGCCAGCAGCCCGGGACAGAACACTGAAGCTTTCTTT.

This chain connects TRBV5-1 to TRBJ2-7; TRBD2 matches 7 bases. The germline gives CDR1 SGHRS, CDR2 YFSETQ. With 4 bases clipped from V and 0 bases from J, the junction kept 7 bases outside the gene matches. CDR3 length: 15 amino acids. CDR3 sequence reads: CASSPDGGSSYEQYF. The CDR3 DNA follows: TGCGCCAGCAGCCCCGACGGGGGGAGCTCCTACGAGCAGTACTTC.

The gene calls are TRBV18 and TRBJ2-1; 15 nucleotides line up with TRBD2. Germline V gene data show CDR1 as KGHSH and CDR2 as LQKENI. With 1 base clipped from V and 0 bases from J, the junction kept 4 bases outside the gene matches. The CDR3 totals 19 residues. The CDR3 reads CASSPLRTSGRVSYNEQFF. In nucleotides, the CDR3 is TGTGCCAGCTCACCACTCCGGACTAGCGGGAGGGTCTCCTACAATGAGCAGTTCTTC.

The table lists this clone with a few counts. The CDR3 DNA reads as TGTGCCAGTGCTAGTAACGAACACAATGAGCAGTTCTTC. This translates into CASASNEHNEQFF. The V gene is TRBV6-4, the J gene TRBJ2-1; no reliable D call. CDR3 length: 13 amino acids. Per the germline V gene, CDR1 is MRHNA and CDR2 is SNTAGT. Trimming pared 9 bases from V and 5 bases from J, leaving 14 bases between.

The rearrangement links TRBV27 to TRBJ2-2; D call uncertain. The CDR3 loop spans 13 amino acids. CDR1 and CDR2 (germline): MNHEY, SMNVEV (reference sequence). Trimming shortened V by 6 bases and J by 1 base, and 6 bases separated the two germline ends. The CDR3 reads CASSPMNTGELFF. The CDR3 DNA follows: TGTGCCAGCAGCCCCATGAACACCGGGGAGCTGTTTTTT.

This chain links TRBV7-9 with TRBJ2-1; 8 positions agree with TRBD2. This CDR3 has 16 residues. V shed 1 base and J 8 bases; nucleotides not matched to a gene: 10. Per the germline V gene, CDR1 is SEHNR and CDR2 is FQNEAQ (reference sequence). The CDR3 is CASSLVLGLGLDEQFF. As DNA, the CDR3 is TGTGCCAGCAGCTTAGTCTTGGGACTAGGGCTAGATGAGCAGTTCTTC.

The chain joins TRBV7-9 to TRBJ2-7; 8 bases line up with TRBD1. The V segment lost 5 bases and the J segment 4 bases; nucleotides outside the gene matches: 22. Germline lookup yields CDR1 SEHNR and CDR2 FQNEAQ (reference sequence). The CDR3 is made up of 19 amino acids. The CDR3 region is CASSPARTGKNPVWYEQYF. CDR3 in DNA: TGTGCCAGCAGCCCAGCCCGGACAGGGAAAAACCCCGTTTGGTACGAGCAGTACTTC.

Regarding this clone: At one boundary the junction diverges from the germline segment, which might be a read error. Here the CDR3 reads CAISDIYSNQPQHF. In DNA, the CDR3 is TGTGCCATTAGTGACATCTATAGCAATCAGCCCCAGCATTTT. V and J are TRBV19 and TRBJ1-5; D gene ambiguous. Germline V gene sequence: CDR1 LNHDA, CDR2 SQIVND (reference sequence). This CDR3 is 14 amino acids long.

In DNA form, the CDR3 reads TGTGCCAGCAGCTTACTAGCGGCCTCCTACAATGAGCAGTTCTTC. Residues: CASSLLAASYNEQFF. V is TRBV7-9 and J is TRBJ2-1; 7 bases are a match to TRBD2. The J segment lost 0 bases and the V segment lost 2 bases, leaving 1 base of the junction unmatched. The CDR3 sequence is 15 residues long. Per the germline V gene, CDR1 is SEHNR and CDR2 is FQNEAQ (reference sequence).

The CDR3 here is CAWSQRQGARNTEAFF. For the CDR3, the DNA is TGTGCCTGGAGTCAGAGACAGGGGGCCCGGAACACTGAAGCTTTCTTT. V is TRBV30 and J is TRBJ1-1; 10 nucleotides agree with TRBD1. Losses at the gene ends were 2 bases for V and 1 base for J; bases not matched to a gene: 7. The CDR3 length is 16 residues. CDR1 and CDR2 (germline): GTSNPN, SVGIG (reference sequence).

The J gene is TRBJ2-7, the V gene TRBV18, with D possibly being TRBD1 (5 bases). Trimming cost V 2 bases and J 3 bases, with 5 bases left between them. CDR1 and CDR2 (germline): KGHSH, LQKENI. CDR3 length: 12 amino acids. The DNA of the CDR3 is TGTGCCAGCTCACCAGACAGCTACGAGCAGTACTTC. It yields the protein CASSPDSYEQYF.

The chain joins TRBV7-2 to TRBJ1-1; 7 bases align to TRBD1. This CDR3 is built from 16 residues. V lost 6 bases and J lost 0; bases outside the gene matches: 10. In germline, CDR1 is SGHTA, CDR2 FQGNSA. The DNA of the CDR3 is TGTGCCAGCAGATCGGGACAGCATTCCATGAACACTGAAGCTTTCTTT. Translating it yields CASRSGQHSMNTEAFF.

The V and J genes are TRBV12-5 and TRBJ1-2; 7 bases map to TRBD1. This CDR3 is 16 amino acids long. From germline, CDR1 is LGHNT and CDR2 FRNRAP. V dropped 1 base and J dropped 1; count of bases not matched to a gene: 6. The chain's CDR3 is CASGLDTGTVNYGYTF. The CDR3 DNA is TGTGCTAGTGGTTTGGACACCGGGACAGTTAACTATGGCTACACCTTC.

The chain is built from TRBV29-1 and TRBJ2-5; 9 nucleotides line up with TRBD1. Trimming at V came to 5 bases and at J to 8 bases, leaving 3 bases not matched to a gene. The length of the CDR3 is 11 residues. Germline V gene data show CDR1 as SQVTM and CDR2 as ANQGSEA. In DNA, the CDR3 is TGCAGCGTTCGGACAGGGGACACCCAGTACTTC. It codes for CSVRTGDTQYF.

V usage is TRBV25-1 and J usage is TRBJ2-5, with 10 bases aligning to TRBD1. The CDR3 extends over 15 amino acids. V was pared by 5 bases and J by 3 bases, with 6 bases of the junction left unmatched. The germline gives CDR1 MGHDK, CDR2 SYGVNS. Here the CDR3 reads CASSRGTGVEETQYF. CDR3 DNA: TGTGCCAGCAGTAGAGGGACAGGGGTCGAAGAGACCCAGTACTTC. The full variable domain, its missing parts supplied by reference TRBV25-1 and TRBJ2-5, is EADIYQTPRYLVIGTGKKITLECSQTMGHDKMYWYQQDPGMELHLIHYSYGVNSTEKGDLSSESTVSRIRTEHFPLTLESARPSHTSQYLCASSRGTGVEETQYFGPGTRLLVL.

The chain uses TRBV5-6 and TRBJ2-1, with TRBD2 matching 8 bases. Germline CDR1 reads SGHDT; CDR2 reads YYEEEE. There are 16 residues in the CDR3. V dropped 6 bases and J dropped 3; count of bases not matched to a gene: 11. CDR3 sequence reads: CASTQRLAGSYNEQFF. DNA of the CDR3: TGTGCCAGCACCCAAAGGCTAGCGGGCAGCTACAATGAGCAGTTCTTC. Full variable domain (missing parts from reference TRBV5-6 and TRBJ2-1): DAGVTQSPTHLIKTRGQQVTLRCSPKSGHDTVSWYQQALGQGPQFIFQYYEEEERQRGNFPDRFSGHQFPNYSSELNVNALLLGDSALYLCASTQRLAGSYNEQFFGPGTRLTVL.

CDR3 DNA: TGCAGCGTTTCTCGTACACTAGCGTCTGACGTTGAGCAGTTCTTC. Translation gives CSVSRTLASDVEQFF. The chain combines TRBV29-1 with TRBJ2-1; the match to TRBD2 covers 7 bases. The germline V gene has CDR1 SQVTM and CDR2 ANQGSEA. The CDR3 contains 15 residues. Trimming took 5 bases from V and 9 from J; bases not matched to a gene: 16.